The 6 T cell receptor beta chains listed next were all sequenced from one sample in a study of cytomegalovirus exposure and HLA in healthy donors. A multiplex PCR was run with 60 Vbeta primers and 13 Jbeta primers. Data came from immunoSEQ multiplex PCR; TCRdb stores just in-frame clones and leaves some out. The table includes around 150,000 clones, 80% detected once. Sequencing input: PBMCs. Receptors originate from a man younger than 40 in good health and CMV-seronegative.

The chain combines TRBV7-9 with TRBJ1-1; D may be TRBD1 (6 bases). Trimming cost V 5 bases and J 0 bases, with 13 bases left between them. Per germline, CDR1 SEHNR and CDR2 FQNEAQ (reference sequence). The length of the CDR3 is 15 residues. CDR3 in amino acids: CASSALQGMNTEAFF. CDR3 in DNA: TGTGCCAGCAGCGCCTTACAGGGCATGAACACTGAAGCTTTCTTT.

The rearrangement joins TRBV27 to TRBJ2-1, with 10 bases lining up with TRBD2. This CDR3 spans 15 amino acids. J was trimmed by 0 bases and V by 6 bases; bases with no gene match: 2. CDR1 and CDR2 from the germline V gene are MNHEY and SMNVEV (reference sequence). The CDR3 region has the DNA TGTGCCAGCAGCCCTAGCGGGAGCTCCTACAATGAGCAGTTCTTC. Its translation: CASSPSGSSYNEQFF.

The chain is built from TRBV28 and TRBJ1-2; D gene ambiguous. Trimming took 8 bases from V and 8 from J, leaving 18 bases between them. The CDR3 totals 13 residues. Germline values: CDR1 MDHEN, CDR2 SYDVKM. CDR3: CASRGNSQSGYTF. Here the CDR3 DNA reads TGTGCCAGCCGAGGAAATTCGCAGTCCGGCTACACCTTC.

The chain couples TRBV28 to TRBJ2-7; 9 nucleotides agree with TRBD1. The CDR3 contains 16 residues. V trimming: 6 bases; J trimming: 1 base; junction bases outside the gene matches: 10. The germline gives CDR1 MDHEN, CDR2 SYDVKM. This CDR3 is CASRSPADRGSYEQYF. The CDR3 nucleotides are TGTGCCAGCAGGTCTCCAGCGGACAGGGGATCCTACGAGCAGTACTTC. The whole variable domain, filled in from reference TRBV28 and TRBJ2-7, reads DVKVTQSSRYLVKRTGEKVFLECVQDMDHENMFWYRQDPGLGLRLIYFSYDVKMKEKGDIPEGYSVSREKKERFSLILESASTNQTSMYLCASRSPADRGSYEQYFGPGTRLTVT.

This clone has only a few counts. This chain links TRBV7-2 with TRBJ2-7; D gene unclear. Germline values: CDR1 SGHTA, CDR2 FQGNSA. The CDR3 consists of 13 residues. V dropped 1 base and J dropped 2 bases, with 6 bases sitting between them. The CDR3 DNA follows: TGTGCCAGCAGCTTAGTACAGACCTACGAGCAGTACTTC. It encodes CASSLVQTYEQYF.

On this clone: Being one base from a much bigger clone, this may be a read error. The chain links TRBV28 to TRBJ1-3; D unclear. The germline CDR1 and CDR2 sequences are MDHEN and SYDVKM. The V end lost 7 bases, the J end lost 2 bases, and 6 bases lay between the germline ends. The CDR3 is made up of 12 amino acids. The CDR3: CASNGAGNTIYF. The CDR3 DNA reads TGTGCCAGCAACGGGGCTGGAAACACCATATATTTT.